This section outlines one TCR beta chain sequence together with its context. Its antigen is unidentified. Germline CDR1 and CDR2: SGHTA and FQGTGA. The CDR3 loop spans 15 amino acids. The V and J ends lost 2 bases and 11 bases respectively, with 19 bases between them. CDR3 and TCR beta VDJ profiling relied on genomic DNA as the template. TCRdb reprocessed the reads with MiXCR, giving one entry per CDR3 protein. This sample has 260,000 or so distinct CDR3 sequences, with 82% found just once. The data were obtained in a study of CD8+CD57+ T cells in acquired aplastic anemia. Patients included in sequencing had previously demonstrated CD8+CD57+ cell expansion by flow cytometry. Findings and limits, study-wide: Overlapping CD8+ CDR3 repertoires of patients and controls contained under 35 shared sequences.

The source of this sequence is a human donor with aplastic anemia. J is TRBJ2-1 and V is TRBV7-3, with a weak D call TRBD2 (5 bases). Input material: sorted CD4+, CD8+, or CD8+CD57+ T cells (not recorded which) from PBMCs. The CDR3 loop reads CASSLAGSADTKQFF. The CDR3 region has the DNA TGTGCCAGCAGCTTAGCGGGTAGCGCCGACACCAAGCAGTTCTTC.